These 32 T cell receptor beta chains were all obtained from the same sample, sequenced in a study of shared clonotypes between healthy human individuals. The table came from immunoSEQ multiplex PCR; TCRdb's copy has only in-frame clones and leaves some out. Of fewer than 850,000 clones detected, roughly 91% appear once; the ten largest clones hold 34%. The specimen sequenced was memory CD8+ T cells from PBMCs. Described subset: CD45RO+ cells pooled with CCR7-negative TemRA cells. Every receptor here comes from a man aged 18-30 years in good health. Some clones in this sample may be carry-over from other donors' samples.

The J gene is TRBJ1-2, the V gene TRBV28; the D gene is possibly TRBD1 (5 bases). Per germline, CDR1 MDHEN and CDR2 SYDVKM. The V and J ends lost 3 bases and 2 bases respectively, with 22 bases between them. The CDR3 covers 18 residues. The CDR3 bases are TGTGCCAGCAGTTTTAACCGGGACCGCGGGTTTCAGAACTATGGCTACACCTTC. As protein: CASSFNRDRGFQNYGYTF.

V and J are TRBV7-9 and TRBJ2-7; weak D call: TRBD2 (6 bases). Trimming took off 9 bases at V and 2 bases at J, with 23 bases between the two ends. Per the germline V gene, CDR1 is SEHNR and CDR2 is FQNEAQ (reference sequence). The CDR3 has 16 amino acids. The CDR3, as DNA: TGTGCCAGTAGGCGGGGTGAGGCGGACCGTGCCTACGAGCAGTACTTC. Residues: CASRRGEADRAYEQYF.

The chain links TRBV29-1 to TRBJ1-1; no clear D. Deletions cut 4 bases from V and 3 bases from J, with 9 bases between. The germline CDR1 and CDR2 sequences are SQVTM and ANQGSEA. This CDR3 comprises 12 residues. CDR3 coding DNA: TGCAGCGTTGTGGAGGGCTACACTGAAGCTTTCTTT. Its translation is CSVVEGYTEAFF.

V usage is TRBV6-6 and J usage is TRBJ1-1; D might be TRBD1 (5 bases). This CDR3 has 14 amino acids. Trimming left V 4 bases short and J 0 bases short, with 9 bases between. In germline, CDR1 is MNHNY, CDR2 SVGAGI (reference sequence). The CDR3 bases are TGTGCCAGCAGTTCGGGACTGATGAACACTGAAGCTTTCTTT. Translating gives CASSSGLMNTEAFF.

The rearrangement uses TRBV27 and TRBJ2-1; maybe TRBD2 (5 bases). The V end lost 3 bases, the J end lost 7 bases, and 13 bases lay between the germline ends. The germline CDR1 and CDR2 sequences are MNHEY and SMNVEV (reference sequence). CDR3 length: 14 amino acids. CDR3: CASSFGRAQNEQFF. In nucleotides, the CDR3 is TGTGCCAGCAGTTTTGGGCGGGCCCAAAATGAGCAGTTCTTC.

The chain recombines TRBV19 with TRBJ2-1, with 13 bases matching TRBD2. CDR1 LNHDA and CDR2 SQIVND come from the germline V gene (reference sequence). The CDR3 extends over 19 amino acids. J was trimmed by 4 bases and V by 7 bases; bases with no gene match: 16. CDR3 protein: CASIRTSGSHRGLYNEQFF. In DNA, the CDR3 is TGTGCCAGTATCCGGACTAGCGGGAGCCACCGTGGTTTGTACAATGAGCAGTTCTTC.

V usage is TRBV9 and J usage is TRBJ1-1, with TRBD1 matching over 7 bases. Germline loops: CDR1 SGDLS, CDR2 YYNGEE. CDR3 length: 15 amino acids. V dropped 3 bases and J dropped 1; count of bases not matched to a gene: 6. CDR3 protein: CASSGRTGPNTEAFF. CDR3 nucleotides: TGTGCCAGCAGCGGAAGGACAGGACCGAACACTGAAGCTTTCTTT.

This clone was detected only once. V and J are TRBV18 and TRBJ2-1, with D unclear. V gave up 0 bases and J gave up 6 bases, with 6 bases separating them. This CDR3 contains 13 residues. Germline CDR1 is KGHSH and CDR2 is LQKENI. CDR3 region: CASSPPTINEQFF. The CDR3 DNA sequence: TGTGCCAGCTCACCACCGACCATCAATGAGCAGTTCTTC. Combining the CDR3 with reference TRBV18 and TRBJ2-1 gives the whole variable domain NAGVMQNPRHLVRRRGQEARLRCSPMKGHSHVYWYRQLPEEGLKFMVYLQKENIIDESGMPKERFSAEFPKEGPSILRIQQVVRGDSAAYFCASSPPTINEQFFGPGTRLTVL.

The genes are TRBV30 and TRBJ2-7; maybe TRBD2 (6 bases). The CDR3 runs to 14 residues. The germline V and J ends were trimmed by 3 bases and 3 bases, with 15 bases remaining between them. Germline V CDR1 and CDR2: GTSNPN, SVGIG (reference sequence). The CDR3 reads CAWSLHRELYEQYF. The CDR3 bases are TGTGCCTGGAGCTTGCATCGGGAGCTCTACGAGCAGTACTTC.

The chain combines TRBV10-3 with TRBJ2-2, with 9 bases fitting TRBD2. V was pared by 7 bases and J by 4 bases, with 4 bases of the junction left unmatched. CDR3 length equals 14 residues. Germline-derived CDR1 and CDR2 are ENHRY and SYGVKD. The CDR3 spells CAINGREGTGELFF. The CDR3 bases are TGTGCCATCAACGGGCGGGAGGGCACCGGGGAGCTGTTTTTT.

On this clone itself: The germline gene is not matched at one end of the junction; a read error may be the cause. The V call is TRBV28, the J call TRBJ1-4; TRBD1 agrees at 8 bases. The germline gives CDR1 MDHEN, CDR2 SYDVKM. The CDR3 has 14 residues. CDR3 DNA: TGTGCCAACAGTTTTCAGGGGGCCAATGAAAAACTGTTTTTT. As protein: CANSFQGANEKLFF.

V usage is TRBV4-2 and J usage is TRBJ2-7; D is undetermined. The V and J ends lost 7 bases and 2 bases respectively, with 15 bases between them. Per the germline V gene, CDR1 is LGHNA and CDR2 is YNFKEQ. The CDR3 sequence is 14 residues long. The CDR3 region has the DNA TGTGCCAGCAAGGCAGGATCAACTGCCTACGAGCAGTACTTC. Amino acids: CASKAGSTAYEQYF.

This clone was found a few times. The genes are TRBV9 and TRBJ1-2, with D perhaps TRBD1 (5 bases). Trimming cost V 0 bases and J 1 base, with 7 bases left between them. The CDR3 covers 14 residues. Germline values: CDR1 SGDLS, CDR2 YYNGEE. This CDR3 is CASSVGQGNYGYTF. CDR3 nucleotides: TGTGCCAGCAGCGTAGGGCAGGGTAACTATGGCTACACCTTC.

V and J are TRBV7-9 and TRBJ2-3; 11 bases are shared with TRBD2. CDR3 length: 16 amino acids. CDR1 SEHNR and CDR2 FQNEAQ come from the germline V gene (reference sequence). V gave up 8 bases and J gave up 4 bases; unmatched junction bases: 11. The CDR3, as DNA: TGTGCCAGCTACTCCCTAGCGGGAGGTTGGTCAGATACGCAGTATTTT. This gives the protein CASYSLAGGWSDTQYF.

The genes are TRBV6-4 and TRBJ2-3, with TRBD2 matching over 9 bases. Germline-derived CDR1 and CDR2 are MRHNA and SNTAGT. The V and J ends lost 5 bases and 0 bases, in that order; junction bases with no gene match: 0. The CDR3 consists of 14 residues. As DNA, the CDR3 is TGTGCCAGCAGTACTAGCGGGAGCACAGATACGCAGTATTTT. Amino acids: CASSTSGSTDTQYF.

V gene TRBV21-1 combines with J gene TRBJ2-3; TRBD2, the table's D call, lacks a check against the DNA. TRBV21-1 is marked as a pseudogene. CDR3 size: 18 residues. The chain's CDR3 is CASSRHKRTSMGTDTQYF. For the CDR3, the DNA is TGTGCCAGCAGCAGGCATAAAAGGACTAGCATGGGGACAGATACGCAGTATTTT.

Only a few counts were recorded for this clone. The chain carries TRBV27 and TRBJ2-5; D gene uncertain. Germline lookup yields CDR1 MNHEY and CDR2 SMNVEV (reference sequence). Trimming left V 3 bases short and J 6 bases short, with 11 bases between. This CDR3 comprises 13 residues. CDR3 residues: CASSFGLSKTQYF. The CDR3 nucleotides read TGTGCCAGCAGTTTCGGGCTCTCCAAGACCCAGTACTTC.

This sequence joins TRBV9 and TRBJ2-5, with 13 bases fitting TRBD2. Trimming removed 3 bases from V and 2 bases from J; junction bases left unmatched: 10. The germline V gene has CDR1 SGDLS and CDR2 YYNGEE. The CDR3 loop spans 18 amino acids. The CDR3 DNA reads TGTGCCAGCAGCGGTCGGACTAGCGGGAGCGTTCCACAAGAGACCCAGTACTTC. This sequence encodes CASSGRTSGSVPQETQYF.

This chain joins TRBV29-1 and TRBJ2-7; D is possibly TRBD2 (6 bases). CDR3 length: 12 amino acids. Trimming pared 7 bases from V and 1 base from J, leaving 11 bases between. Germline CDR1 and CDR2: SQVTM and ANQGSEA. This CDR3 is CSGRGISYEQYF. In DNA, the CDR3 is TGCAGCGGGAGGGGTATTTCCTACGAGCAGTACTTC.

The CDR3 DNA sequence: TGTGCCAGCAGTATAGGGGGCGACTCTGGAAACACCATATATTTT. It translates to CASSIGGDSGNTIYF. The gene calls are TRBV28 and TRBJ1-3, with 7 positions matching TRBD1. Germline V lookup: CDR1 MDHEN, CDR2 SYDVKM. J gave up 0 bases and V 5 bases, and 4 bases lay outside the gene matches. CDR3 size: 15 residues.

The chain combines TRBV28 with TRBJ1-2; possibly TRBD1 for D (6 bases). Trimming took 3 bases from V and 4 from J, leaving 15 bases between them. The CDR3 is 15 amino acids. Per germline, CDR1 MDHEN and CDR2 SYDVKM. This CDR3 is CASSFRGGLVYGYTF. In DNA form, the CDR3 reads TGTGCCAGCAGTTTCAGGGGTGGATTGGTCTATGGCTACACCTTC.

The chain carries TRBV19 and TRBJ1-1; 7 bases are shared with TRBD1. V shed 6 bases, J shed 1 base, and the junction held 5 bases outside the gene matches. The length of the CDR3 is 14 residues. Germline V gene lookup returns CDR1 LNHDA and CDR2 SQIVND (reference sequence). The DNA of the CDR3 is TGTGCCAGTAGGTATAGACAGGGGAACACTGAAGCTTTCTTT. As protein: CASRYRQGNTEAFF.

This chain uses TRBV29-1 with TRBJ2-3; 9 bases agree with TRBD1. The V gene's germline CDR1 is SQVTM and CDR2 ANQGSEA. The CDR3 spans 15 residues. V shed 3 bases, J shed 4 bases, and the junction held 8 bases outside the gene matches. The CDR3 nucleotides are TGCAGCGTTGAGCTCACAGGGGGCGGATCAGATACGCAGTATTTT. This encodes CSVELTGGGSDTQYF.

The J gene is TRBJ1-1, the V gene TRBV9, with D perhaps TRBD1 (6 bases). This CDR3 spans 15 amino acids. CDR1 and CDR2 (germline): SGDLS, YYNGEE. The V gene lost 3 bases and the J gene lost 1 base, with 13 bases spanning the gap. The CDR3 DNA sequence: TGTGCCAGCAGCGCTACGGACAGACCGAACACTGAAGCTTTCTTT. This codes for CASSATDRPNTEAFF.

A few counts support this clone. The CDR3 DNA follows: TGTGCCAGCTCACCGTCCCAGCGGGAGCCCTACGAGCAGTACTTC. Its translation: CASSPSQREPYEQYF. V and J are TRBV18 and TRBJ2-7; 8 bases are a match to TRBD2. The V gene's germline CDR1 is KGHSH and CDR2 LQKENI. V trimming: 3 bases; J trimming: 2 bases; junction bases outside the gene matches: 6. There are 15 residues in the CDR3.

The rearrangement uses TRBV10-3 and TRBJ2-2; unclear D gene. Trimming left V 10 bases short and J 4 bases short, with 13 bases between. Germline CDR1 ENHRY, CDR2 SYGVKD. The CDR3 covers 13 residues. The DNA for the CDR3 is TGTGCCACCCTCCTGGGATCCACCGGGGAGCTGTTTTTT. Encoded protein: CATLLGSTGELFF.

The chain combines TRBV6-5 with TRBJ2-5, with TRBD2 identical over 8 bases. The CDR3 covers 14 residues. Germline V lookup: CDR1 MNHEY, CDR2 SVGAGI. The V and J ends lost 2 bases and 5 bases, in that order; junction bases with no gene match: 4. The CDR3 sequence: CASSYDPGGETQYF. In nucleotides, the CDR3 is TGTGCCAGCAGTTACGATCCGGGGGGGGAGACCCAGTACTTC.

The chain carries TRBV29-1 and TRBJ2-1, with 12 bases that match TRBD2. CDR3 length: 16 residues. CDR1 and CDR2 from the germline V gene are SQVTM and ANQGSEA. V lost 1 base and J lost 9; bases outside the gene matches: 10. The CDR3 bases are TGCAGCGTTGAAGGGACTAGCGGGATTCCTGCTGGTGAGCAGTTCTTC. Encoded protein: CSVEGTSGIPAGEQFF.

This clone was detected once. The chain recombines TRBV28 with TRBJ2-2; TRBD1 or TRBD2 may be the D gene (6 bases each). This CDR3 contains 13 residues. Germline lookup yields CDR1 MDHEN and CDR2 SYDVKM. Trimming took 6 bases from V and 6 from J, leaving 11 bases between them. DNA for the CDR3: TGTGCCAGCAGGGGGGGCCGATCCGGGGAGCTGTTTTTT. This translates into CASRGGRSGELFF. The full variable domain, completed using reference TRBV28 and TRBJ2-2, is DVKVTQSSRYLVKRTGEKVFLECVQDMDHENMFWYRQDPGLGLRLIYFSYDVKMKEKGDIPEGYSVSREKKERFSLILESASTNQTSMYLCASRGGRSGELFFGEGSRLTVL.

The chain recombines TRBV11-2 with TRBJ2-1; D unresolved. V was cut by 2 bases and J by 2 bases, with 10 bases left in between. The germline gives CDR1 SGHAT, CDR2 FQNNGV. The CDR3 has 15 amino acids. The CDR3 DNA sequence: TGTGCCAGCAGCTTATTGGGCAGCCCCTACAATGAGCAGTTCTTC. It yields the protein CASSLLGSPYNEQFF. The variable domain in full, with the rest retrieved from reference TRBV11-2 and TRBJ2-1, is EAGVAQSPRYKIIEKRQSVAFWCNPISGHATLYWYQQILGQGPKLLIQFQNNGVVDDSQLPKDRFSAERLKGVDSTLKIQPAKLEDSAVYLCASSLLGSPYNEQFFGPGTRLTVL.

V usage is TRBV2 and J usage is TRBJ1-1; possible D gene TRBD1, 5 bases. The V gene's germline CDR1 is SNHLY and CDR2 FYNNEI. V gave up 0 bases and J gave up 5 bases, with 10 bases separating them. CDR3 length: 14 residues. CDR3 sequence (DNA): TGTGCCAGCAGTGAAGCGCAGGGTTGGACTGAAGCTTTCTTT. Translation gives CASSEAQGWTEAFF.

The chain recombines TRBV19 with TRBJ1-5, with TRBD1 as a possible D gene (6 bases). The V end lost 8 bases, the J end lost 0 bases, and 11 bases lay between the germline ends. Germline lookup yields CDR1 LNHDA and CDR2 SQIVND (reference sequence). This CDR3 region has 14 residues. The CDR3 DNA reads TGTGCCAGTGGACAGCTTTATAGCAATCAGCCCCAGCATTTT. Its translation is CASGQLYSNQPQHF. Drawing the rest from reference TRBV19 and TRBJ1-5, the complete variable domain is DGGITQSPKYLFRKEGQNVTLSCEQNLNHDAMYWYRQDPGQGLRLIYYSQIVNDFQKGDIAEGYSVSREKKESFPLTVTSAQKNPTAFYLCASGQLYSNQPQHFGDGTRLSIL.